One and the same sample provided the 24 T cell receptor beta chains below, sequenced in a study of human T cells and chemical hapten exposure. Time point given: pre-sensitization, week 0. This sample's treatment: therapeutic diphenylcyclopropenone sensitization with weekly scalp DPC. Each CDR3 protein gets one entry after TCRdb re-called the RACE reads with MiXCR. The sample includes 35,000 to 40,000 distinct CDR3 sequences, over 9.5% of them seen just once. Sample: whole blood, taken in connection with sensitization to the hapten diphenylcyclopropenone (DPC). These TCRs come from a man younger than 45 with alopecia areata. Some clones in this sample may be carry-over from other donors' samples.

Only a few counts were recorded for this clonotype. CDR3 bases: TGTGCCAGCAGCCAAGAAGCCTCTGGGGCCAACGTCCTGACTTTC. This translates into CASSQEASGANVLTF. The chain has TRBV14 and TRBJ2-6; D is uncertain. Per the germline V gene, CDR1 is SGHDN and CDR2 is FVKESK. This CDR3 has 15 amino acids. Trimming pared 0 bases from V and 0 bases from J, leaving 3 bases between.

This clonotype was found many times. This chain joins TRBV11-3 and TRBJ1-1, with 8 bases identical to TRBD1. The CDR3 sequence is 14 residues long. Germline V gene data show CDR1 as SGHNT and CDR2 as YENEEA. Trimming took 5 bases from V and 2 from J; bases not matched to a gene: 4. The CDR3 region is CASSIGQGNTEAFF. In nucleotides, the CDR3 is TGTGCCAGCAGCATCGGACAGGGCAACACTGAAGCTTTCTTT.

This clonotype showed up just a few times. The chain combines TRBV7-9 with TRBJ1-6, with 7 bases lining up with TRBD1. The germline gives CDR1 SEHNR, CDR2 FQNEAQ (reference sequence). The CDR3 is 12 residues long. After removal of 9 bases from V and 7 bases from J, the junction contained 3 bases not matched to a gene. CDR3: CASGQANSPLHF. The CDR3 DNA is TGTGCCAGTGGACAGGCCAATTCACCCCTCCACTTT.

This clonotype has ten or more counts. The chain links TRBV2 to TRBJ1-1, with D possibly matching TRBD1 (6 bases). Looked up from germline, CDR1 is SNHLY and CDR2 is FYNNEI. V was pared by 6 bases and J by 8 bases, with 16 bases between. The CDR3 is 13 residues long. The CDR3 coding sequence is TGTGCCAGCAGGCGGGGGCTGGCAACAGAAGCTTTCTTT. Translated, it gives CASRRGLATEAFF.

This clonotype was found a few times. CDR3 bases: TGCAGCGGGCGGACAGCGGACACAGATACGCAGTATTTT. It encodes CSGRTADTDTQYF. This chain links TRBV29-1 with TRBJ2-3; D possibly corresponds to TRBD1 (6 bases). The CDR3 extends over 13 amino acids. Germline V gene sequence: CDR1 SQVTM, CDR2 ANQGSEA. V lost 7 bases and J 2 bases, leaving 13 bases between the germline ends.

This clonotype was observed at least ten times. The chain uses TRBV29-1 and TRBJ2-7; D ambiguous. The germline CDR1 and CDR2 sequences are SQVTM and ANQGSEA. V lost 5 bases to trimming and J lost 0 bases, with 11 bases between them. The CDR3 has 13 residues. This chain's CDR3 is CSVRRTSSYEQYF. CDR3 DNA sequence: TGCAGCGTTAGACGGACCAGCTCCTACGAGCAGTACTTC.

J is TRBJ2-1 and V is TRBV9; 9 positions match TRBD2. The germline V gene encodes CDR1 SGDLS and CDR2 YYNGEE. J lost 8 bases, V lost 0 bases, and 12 bases had no gene match. The CDR3 is 17 residues long. CDR3 loop: CASSVALAGGPGHEQFF. The CDR3 DNA sequence: TGTGCCAGCAGCGTAGCTCTGGCGGGAGGGCCGGGGCATGAGCAGTTCTTC.

The J gene is TRBJ2-1, the V gene TRBV5-4; D may correspond to TRBD1 or TRBD2 (5 bases each). The CDR3 covers 15 residues. Trimming cost V 2 bases and J 5 bases, with 14 bases left between them. The germline V gene encodes CDR1 SGHNT and CDR2 YYREEE (reference sequence). The CDR3 spells CASSLRDRPNNEQFF. As DNA, the CDR3 is TGTGCCAGCAGCTTAAGGGACCGCCCCAACAATGAGCAGTTCTTC.

This clonotype was counted many times. V is TRBV20-1 and J is TRBJ1-6, with 7 bases lining up with TRBD1. Looked up from germline, CDR1 is DFQATT and CDR2 is SNEGSKA (reference sequence). CDR3 length: 14 residues. V shed 6 bases and J 7 bases; nucleotides not matched to a gene: 9. The CDR3 region has the DNA TGCAGTGCCACTGCGGGGACAGAGAATTCACCCCTCCACTTT. It translates to CSATAGTENSPLHF.

This chain connects TRBV7-6 to TRBJ2-1; D possibly corresponds to TRBD2 (5 bases). CDR1 is SGHVS, CDR2 FNYEAQ, per germline. V was trimmed by 6 bases and J by 4 bases, leaving 13 bases between them. The CDR3 totals 14 residues. The CDR3 loop is CASRGAESYNEQFF. For the CDR3, the DNA is TGTGCCAGCAGGGGAGCGGAGTCTTACAATGAGCAGTTCTTC.

This clonotype appeared a few times. The rearrangement links TRBV29-1 to TRBJ2-6; D not certain. With 4 bases removed from V and 2 bases from J, the gap between germline ends came to 3 bases. Germline assignment: CDR1 SQVTM and CDR2 ANQGSEA. CDR3 length: 12 residues. The CDR3 loop is CSVAAGANVLTF. DNA for the CDR3: TGCAGCGTTGCGGCTGGGGCCAACGTCCTGACTTTC. Full variable domain (rest looked up from reference TRBV29-1 and TRBJ2-6): SAVISQKPSRDICQRGTSLTIQCQVDSQVTMMFWYRQQPGQSLTLIATANQGSEATYESGFVIDKFPISRPNLTFSTLTVSNMSPEDSSIYLCSVAAGANVLTFGAGSRLTVL.

This clonotype has ten or more counts. The chain links TRBV29-1 to TRBJ1-1; D call uncertain. CDR1 and CDR2 (germline): SQVTM, ANQGSEA. The CDR3 is made up of 10 amino acids. Trimming removed 5 bases at V and 3 bases at J, with 4 bases between. Written as DNA, the CDR3 is TGCAGCGTTCTGGACACTGAAGCTTTCTTT. This gives the protein CSVLDTEAFF.

This chain uses TRBV3-1 with TRBJ2-5; the match to TRBD2 covers 8 bases. The CDR3 length is 18 residues. V shed 2 bases, J shed 2 bases, and the junction held 13 bases outside the gene matches. The germline V gene has CDR1 LGHDT and CDR2 YNNKEL (reference sequence). The DNA of the CDR3 is TGTGCCAGCAGCCAAAGCGTAGGGGCGGGAGGACGGCAAGAGACCCAGTACTTC. The encoded protein is CASSQSVGAGGRQETQYF.

This clonotype is medium-sized by share. The J gene is TRBJ1-2, the V gene TRBV29-1, with D possibly TRBD1 on 5 matching bases. The CDR3 runs 11 residues. Germline V gene lookup returns CDR1 SQVTM and CDR2 ANQGSEA. V was clipped by 4 bases and J by 5 bases, with 8 bases between them. The CDR3 loop is CSVGEGYGYTF. In DNA form, the CDR3 reads TGCAGCGTTGGGGAGGGGTATGGCTACACCTTC.

This clonotype was observed at least ten times. The rearrangement links TRBV11-3 to TRBJ1-6, with 8 bases identical to TRBD1. V lost 5 bases to trimming and J lost 12 bases; unmatched junction nucleotides: 9. This CDR3 is 14 amino acids long. The germline CDR1 and CDR2 sequences are SGHNT and YENEEA. The CDR3 loop is CASSEGQGQGPLHF. The CDR3 bases are TGTGCCAGCAGCGAAGGACAGGGACAAGGACCCCTCCACTTT.

This clonotype was counted at least ten times. The J gene is TRBJ2-1, the V gene TRBV20-1, with TRBD2 matching 14 bases. Trimming took 1 base from V and 10 from J; bases not matched to a gene: 9. The CDR3 runs 16 residues. Germline CDR1 DFQATT, CDR2 SNEGSKA (reference sequence). CDR3: CSARGGLAGAGNEQFF. The CDR3 DNA sequence: TGCAGTGCTAGAGGGGGACTAGCGGGAGCCGGGAACGAGCAGTTCTTC.

This clonotype was picked up many times. The J gene is TRBJ2-1, the V gene TRBV7-2; maybe TRBD2 (5 bases). The CDR3 has 13 residues. V was clipped by 5 bases and J by 0 bases, with 5 bases between them. Germline V CDR1 and CDR2: SGHTA, FQGNSA. The DNA for the CDR3 is TGTGCCAGCAGCGGGAGCTCCTACAATGAGCAGTTCTTC. This encodes CASSGSSYNEQFF.

The chain employs TRBV6-6 and TRBJ1-5, with a possible D match to TRBD1 (5 bases). Trimming pared 8 bases from V and 4 bases from J, leaving 6 bases between. The length of the CDR3 is 11 residues. Germline-derived CDR1 and CDR2 are MNHNY and SVGAGI (reference sequence). DNA of the CDR3: TGTGCCAGCGGGGGTAATCAGCCCCAGCATTTT. Translation: CASGGNQPQHF.

The V and J genes are TRBV28 and TRBJ2-3; D perhaps matches TRBD2 (6 bases). Germline CDR1 is MDHEN and CDR2 is SYDVKM. Trimming shortened V by 6 bases and J by 0 bases, and 22 bases separated the two germline ends. This CDR3 has 18 amino acids. DNA of the CDR3: TGTGCCAGCAGCTCACCCTCCCGACTAGACGGTAGCACAGATACGCAGTATTTT. Its protein is CASSSPSRLDGSTDTQYF.

This clonotype was counted at least ten times. The genes are TRBV4-2 and TRBJ1-6; D gene ambiguous. The V gene lost 1 base and the J gene lost 8 bases, with 12 bases spanning the gap. Germline V gives CDR1 LGHNA, CDR2 YNFKEQ. This CDR3 spans 15 amino acids. The CDR3 DNA reads TGTGCCAGCAGCCAAGCGCTCCGGGAGGATTCACCCCTCCACTTT. Translating it yields CASSQALREDSPLHF.

The V and J genes are TRBV29-1 and TRBJ1-5, with 11 bases fitting TRBD1. The CDR3 covers 16 residues. J lost 2 bases, V lost 4 bases, and 7 bases had no gene match. Germline values: CDR1 SQVTM, CDR2 ANQGSEA. For the CDR3, the DNA is TGCAGCGTTGCCGGGACAGGGGGAAGGGGCAATCAGCCCCAGCATTTT. Translated: CSVAGTGGRGNQPQHF.

A few counts support this clonotype. The chain recombines TRBV6-2 or TRBV6-3 with TRBJ1-5; 7 bases agree with TRBD1. The ends lost 6 bases at V and 4 bases at J; junction bases unmatched: 6. This CDR3 has 14 amino acids. The V gene's germline CDR1 is MNHEY and CDR2 SVGEGT. CDR3 region: CASRSTGWNQPQHF. The DNA of the CDR3 is TGTGCCAGCAGGTCGACAGGGTGGAATCAGCCCCAGCATTTT.

This clonotype was found a few times. This chain connects TRBV5-5 to TRBJ1-1; D is possibly TRBD1 (5 bases). From germline, CDR1 is SGHKS and CDR2 YYEKEE (reference sequence). The CDR3 covers 16 residues. Trimming removed 0 bases from V and 7 bases from J, with 19 bases in between. The CDR3 bases are TGTGCCAGCAGCTTGGCCCGGGGTTTAAGGGGTTTTGAAGCTTTCTTT. This gives the protein CASSLARGLRGFEAFF.

This clonotype was seen a handful of times. This sequence joins TRBV29-1 and TRBJ1-3, with D possibly TRBD1 on 5 matching bases. V was clipped by 1 base and J by 0 bases, with 10 bases between them. Germline assignment: CDR1 SQVTM and CDR2 ANQGSEA. The CDR3 totals 15 residues. CDR3 nucleotides: TGCAGCGTTGAAGCGGCGGGGCCCTCTGGAAACACCATATATTTT. It specifies CSVEAAGPSGNTIYF.